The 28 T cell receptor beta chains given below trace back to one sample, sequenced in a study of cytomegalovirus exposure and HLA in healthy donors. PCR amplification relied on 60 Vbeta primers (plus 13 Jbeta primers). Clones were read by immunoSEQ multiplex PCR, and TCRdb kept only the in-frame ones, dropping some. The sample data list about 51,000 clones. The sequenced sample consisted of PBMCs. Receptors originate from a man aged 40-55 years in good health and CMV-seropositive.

The CDR3 is CAISESDRTNTEAFF. As DNA, the CDR3 is TGTGCCATCAGTGAGTCCGACAGGACGAACACTGAAGCTTTCTTT. This chain joins TRBV10-3 and TRBJ1-1, with D maybe TRBD1 (6 bases). The CDR3 is 15 amino acids. Between the trimmed V and J ends, which lost 0 bases and 1 base, there was a span of 9 bases. Germline CDR1 reads ENHRY; CDR2 reads SYGVKD.

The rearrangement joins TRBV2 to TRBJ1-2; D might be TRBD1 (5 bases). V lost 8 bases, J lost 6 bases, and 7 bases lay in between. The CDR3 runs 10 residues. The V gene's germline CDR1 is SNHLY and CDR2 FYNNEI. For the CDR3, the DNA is TGTGCCAGCCAGACAGATGGCTACACCTTC. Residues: CASQTDGYTF.

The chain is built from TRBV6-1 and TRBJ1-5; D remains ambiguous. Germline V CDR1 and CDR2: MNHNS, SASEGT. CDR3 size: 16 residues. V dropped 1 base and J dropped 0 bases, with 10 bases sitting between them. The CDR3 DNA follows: TGTGCCAGCAGTGAAGGTTCCTATTATAGCAATCAGCCCCAGCATTTT. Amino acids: CASSEGSYYSNQPQHF.

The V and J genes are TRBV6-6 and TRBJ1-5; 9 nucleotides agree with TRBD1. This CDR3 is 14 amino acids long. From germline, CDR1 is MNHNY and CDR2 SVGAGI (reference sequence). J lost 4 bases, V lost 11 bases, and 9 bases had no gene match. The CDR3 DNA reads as TGTGCCGGCAAAATCGGACAGGGGAATCAGCCCCAGCATTTT. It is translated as CAGKIGQGNQPQHF.

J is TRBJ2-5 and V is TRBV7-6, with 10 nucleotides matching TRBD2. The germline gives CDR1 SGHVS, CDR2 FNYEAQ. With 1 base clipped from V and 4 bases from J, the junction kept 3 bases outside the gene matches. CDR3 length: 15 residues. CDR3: CASSLGSGGAETQYF. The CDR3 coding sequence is TGTGCCAGCAGCTTAGGCAGCGGGGGGGCAGAGACCCAGTACTTC.

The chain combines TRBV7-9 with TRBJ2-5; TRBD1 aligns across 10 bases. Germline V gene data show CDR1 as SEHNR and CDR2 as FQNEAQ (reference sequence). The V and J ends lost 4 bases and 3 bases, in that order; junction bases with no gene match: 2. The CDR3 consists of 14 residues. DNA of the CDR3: TGTGCCAGCAGCTCAGGGACAGGGGAAGAGACCCAGTACTTC. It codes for CASSSGTGEETQYF.

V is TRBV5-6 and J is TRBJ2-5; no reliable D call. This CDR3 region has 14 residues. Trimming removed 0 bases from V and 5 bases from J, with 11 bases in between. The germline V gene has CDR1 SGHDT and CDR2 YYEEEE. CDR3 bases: TGTGCCAGCAGCTTGGGTGCGGCGGTCGAGACCCAGTACTTC. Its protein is CASSLGAAVETQYF.

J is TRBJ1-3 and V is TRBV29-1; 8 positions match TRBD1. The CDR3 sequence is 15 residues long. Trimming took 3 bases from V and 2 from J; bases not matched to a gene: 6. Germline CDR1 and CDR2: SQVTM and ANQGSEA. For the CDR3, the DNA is TGCAGCGTTGATGGCCCAGGGGGCGCTGGAAACACCATATATTTT. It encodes CSVDGPGGAGNTIYF.

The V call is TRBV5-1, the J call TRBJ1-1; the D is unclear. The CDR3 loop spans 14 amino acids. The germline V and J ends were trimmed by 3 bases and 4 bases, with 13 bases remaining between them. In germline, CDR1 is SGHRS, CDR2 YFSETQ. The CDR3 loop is CASSWAGPTTEAFF. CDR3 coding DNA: TGCGCCAGCAGCTGGGCAGGCCCTACCACTGAAGCTTTCTTT.

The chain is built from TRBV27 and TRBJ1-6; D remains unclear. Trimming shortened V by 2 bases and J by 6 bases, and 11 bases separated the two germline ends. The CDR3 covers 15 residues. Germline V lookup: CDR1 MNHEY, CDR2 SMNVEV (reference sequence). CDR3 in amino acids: CASSLEGRGNSPLHF. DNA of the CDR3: TGTGCCAGCAGTTTAGAGGGTCGTGGTAATTCACCCCTCCACTTT.

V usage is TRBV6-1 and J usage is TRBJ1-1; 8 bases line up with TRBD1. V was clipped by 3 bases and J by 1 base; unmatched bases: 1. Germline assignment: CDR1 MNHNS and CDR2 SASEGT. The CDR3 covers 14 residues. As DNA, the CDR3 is TGTGCCAGCAGTGAGGGACAGGCGAACACTGAAGCTTTCTTT. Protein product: CASSEGQANTEAFF.

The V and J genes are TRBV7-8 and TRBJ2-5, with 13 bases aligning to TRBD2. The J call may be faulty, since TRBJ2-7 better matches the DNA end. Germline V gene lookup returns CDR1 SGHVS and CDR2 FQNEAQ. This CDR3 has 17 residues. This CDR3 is CASTNPWGTSGNYEQYF. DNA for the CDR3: TGTGCCAGCACCAATCCCTGGGGGACTAGCGGGAACTACGAGCAGTACTTC.

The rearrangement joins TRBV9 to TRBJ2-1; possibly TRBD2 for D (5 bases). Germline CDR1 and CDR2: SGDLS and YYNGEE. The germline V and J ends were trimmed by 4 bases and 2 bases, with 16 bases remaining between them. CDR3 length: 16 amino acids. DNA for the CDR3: TGTGCCAGCAGCCCCACCGCCGGGGTCCCCTACAATGAGCAGTTCTTC. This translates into CASSPTAGVPYNEQFF.

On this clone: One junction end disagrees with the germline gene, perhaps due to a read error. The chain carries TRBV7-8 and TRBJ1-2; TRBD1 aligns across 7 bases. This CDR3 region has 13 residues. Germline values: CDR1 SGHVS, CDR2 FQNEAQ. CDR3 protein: CASSYWGDSPPAF. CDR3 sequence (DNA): TGTGCCAGCAGCTACTGGGGGGACAGTCCGCCCGCCTTC.

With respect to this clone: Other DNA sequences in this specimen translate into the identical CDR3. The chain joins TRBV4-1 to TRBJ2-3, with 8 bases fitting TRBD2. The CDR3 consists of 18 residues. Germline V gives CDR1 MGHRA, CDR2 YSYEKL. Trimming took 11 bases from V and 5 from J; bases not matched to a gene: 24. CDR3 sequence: CASSQDGLAHPREDTQYF. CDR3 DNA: TGCGCCTCCAGCCAAGATGGACTAGCCCACCCACGGGAAGATACGCAGTATTTT.

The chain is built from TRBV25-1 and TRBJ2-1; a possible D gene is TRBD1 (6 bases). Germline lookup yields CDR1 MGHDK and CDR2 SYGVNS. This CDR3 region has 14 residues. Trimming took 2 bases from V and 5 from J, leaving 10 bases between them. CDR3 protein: CASSEGGRDNEQFF. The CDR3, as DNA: TGTGCCAGCAGTGAAGGGGGCAGGGACAATGAGCAGTTCTTC.

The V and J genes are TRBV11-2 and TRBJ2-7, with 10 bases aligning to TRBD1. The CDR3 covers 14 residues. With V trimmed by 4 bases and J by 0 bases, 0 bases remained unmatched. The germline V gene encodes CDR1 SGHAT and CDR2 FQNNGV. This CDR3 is CASSWTGGSYEQYF. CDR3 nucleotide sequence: TGTGCCAGCAGCTGGACAGGGGGCTCCTACGAGCAGTACTTC.

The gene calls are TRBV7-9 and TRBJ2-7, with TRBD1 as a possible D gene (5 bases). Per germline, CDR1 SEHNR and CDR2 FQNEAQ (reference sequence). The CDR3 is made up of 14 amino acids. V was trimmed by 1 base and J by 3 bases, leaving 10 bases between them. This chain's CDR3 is CASSLVGQNYEQYF. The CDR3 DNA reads TGTGCCAGCAGCTTAGTAGGACAAAACTACGAGCAGTACTTC.

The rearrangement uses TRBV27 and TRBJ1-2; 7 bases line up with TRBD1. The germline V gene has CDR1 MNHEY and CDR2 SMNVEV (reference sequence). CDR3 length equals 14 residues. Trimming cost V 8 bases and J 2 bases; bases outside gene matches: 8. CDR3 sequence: CASGGQNGNYGYTF. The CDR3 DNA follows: TGTGCCAGCGGGGGACAGAACGGGAACTATGGCTACACCTTC.

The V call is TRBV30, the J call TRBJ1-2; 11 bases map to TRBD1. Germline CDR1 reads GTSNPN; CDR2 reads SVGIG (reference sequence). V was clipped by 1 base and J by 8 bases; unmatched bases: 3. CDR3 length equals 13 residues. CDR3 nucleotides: TGTGCCTGGAGTGCGGACAGGGGGCTGGGCTACACCTTC. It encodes CAWSADRGLGYTF.

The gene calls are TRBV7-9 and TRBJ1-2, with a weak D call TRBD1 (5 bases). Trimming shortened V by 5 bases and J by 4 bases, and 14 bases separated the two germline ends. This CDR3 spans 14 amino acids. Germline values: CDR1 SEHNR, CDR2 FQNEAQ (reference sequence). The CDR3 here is CASSARGGGYGYTF. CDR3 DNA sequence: TGTGCCAGCAGCGCCCGGGGGGGAGGCTATGGCTACACCTTC.

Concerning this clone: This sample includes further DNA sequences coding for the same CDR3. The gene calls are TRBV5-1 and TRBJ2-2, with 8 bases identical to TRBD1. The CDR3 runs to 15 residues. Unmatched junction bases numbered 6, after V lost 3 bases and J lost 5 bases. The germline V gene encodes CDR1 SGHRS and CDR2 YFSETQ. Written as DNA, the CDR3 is TGCGCCAGCAGCTCAGGACAGGGAGGAACCGGGGAGCTGTTTTTT. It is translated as CASSSGQGGTGELFF.

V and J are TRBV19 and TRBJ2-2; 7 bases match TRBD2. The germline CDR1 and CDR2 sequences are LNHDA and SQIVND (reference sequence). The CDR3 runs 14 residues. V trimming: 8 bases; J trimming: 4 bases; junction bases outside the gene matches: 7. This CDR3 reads CASSVGGLTGELFF. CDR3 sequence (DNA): TGTGCCAGTTCAGTGGGAGGGCTCACCGGGGAGCTGTTTTTT.

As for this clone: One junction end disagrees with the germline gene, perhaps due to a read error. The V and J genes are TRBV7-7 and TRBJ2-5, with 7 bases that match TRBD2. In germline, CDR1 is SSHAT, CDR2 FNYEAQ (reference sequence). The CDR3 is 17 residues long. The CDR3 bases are TGTGCTAGCAGCTTAGGGTGGTGCGCGGGGGTTAGAGAGACCCAGTACTTC. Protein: CASSLGWCAGVRETQYF.

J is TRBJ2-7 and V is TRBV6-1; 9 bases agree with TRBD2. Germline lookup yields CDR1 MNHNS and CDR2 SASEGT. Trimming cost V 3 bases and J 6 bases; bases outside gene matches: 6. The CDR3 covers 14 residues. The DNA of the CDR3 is TGTGCCAGCAGTGATACACTAGCGGGCCTCGAGCAGTACTTC. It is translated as CASSDTLAGLEQYF.

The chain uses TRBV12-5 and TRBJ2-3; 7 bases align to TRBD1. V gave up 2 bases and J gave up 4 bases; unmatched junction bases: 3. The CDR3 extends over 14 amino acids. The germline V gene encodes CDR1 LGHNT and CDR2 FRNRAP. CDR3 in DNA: TGTGCTAGTGGTTTGACAGGGGCCCCAGATACGCAGTATTTT. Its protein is CASGLTGAPDTQYF.

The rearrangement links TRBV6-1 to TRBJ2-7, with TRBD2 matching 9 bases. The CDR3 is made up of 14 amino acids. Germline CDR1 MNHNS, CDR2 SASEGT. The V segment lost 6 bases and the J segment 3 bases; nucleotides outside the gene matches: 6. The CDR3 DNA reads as TGTGCCAGCAGGGGGTTAGCGGGGGACTACGAGCAGTACTTC. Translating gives CASRGLAGDYEQYF.

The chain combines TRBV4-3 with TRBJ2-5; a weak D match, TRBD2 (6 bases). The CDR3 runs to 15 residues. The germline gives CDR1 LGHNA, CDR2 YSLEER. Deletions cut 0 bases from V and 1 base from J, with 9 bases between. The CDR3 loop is CASSQDIGGQETQYF. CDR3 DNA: TGCGCCAGCAGCCAAGATATCGGGGGCCAAGAGACCCAGTACTTC.